The sequence of this TCR beta chain was determined in a study of cytomegalovirus exposure and HLA in healthy donors. As for the study in general: The Caucasian-associated ancestry cluster contained 81% of the roughly 370 genotyped donors.

Study outcomes and limitations: The records held CMV serostatus as the only immune exposure information.

This clone appeared a single time. Antigen specificity is unknown. The sample holds other DNA sequences that translate to the same CDR3. With 60 Vbeta and 13 Jbeta primers, the PCR was carried out. The protocol was immunoSEQ multiplex PCR, while the TCRdb copy is restricted to in-frame clones and leaves out a portion. This table holds roughly 130,000 clones, 82% found once. Germline V gene data show CDR1 as SGHTA and CDR2 as FQGNSA. CDR3 size: 14 residues. Trimming shortened V by 5 bases and J by 6 bases, and 15 bases separated the two germline ends. The TCR comes from a male donor in good health and CMV-seropositive. Sequenced sample: PBMCs. The J gene is TRBJ2-3, the V gene TRBV7-2, with D tentatively TRBD1 (6 bases). The CDR3 here is CASSGQTGTDTQYF. CDR3 coding DNA: TGTGCCAGCAGCGGACAGACAGGAACCGATACGCAGTATTTT.